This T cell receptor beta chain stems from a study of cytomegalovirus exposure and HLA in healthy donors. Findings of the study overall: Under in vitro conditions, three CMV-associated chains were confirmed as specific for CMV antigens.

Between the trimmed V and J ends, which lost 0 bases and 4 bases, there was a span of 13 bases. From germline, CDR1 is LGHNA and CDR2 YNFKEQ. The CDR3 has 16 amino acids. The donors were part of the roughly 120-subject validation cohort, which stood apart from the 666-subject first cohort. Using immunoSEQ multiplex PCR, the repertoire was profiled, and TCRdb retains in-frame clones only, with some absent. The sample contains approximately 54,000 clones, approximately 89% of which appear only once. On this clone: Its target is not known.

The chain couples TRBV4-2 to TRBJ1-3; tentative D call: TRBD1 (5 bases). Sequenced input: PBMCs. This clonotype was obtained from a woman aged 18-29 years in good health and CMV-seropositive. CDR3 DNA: TGTGCCAGCAGCCAAGATCCCGGCCAGGGAGGAAACACCATATATTTT. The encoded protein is CASSQDPGQGGNTIYF.